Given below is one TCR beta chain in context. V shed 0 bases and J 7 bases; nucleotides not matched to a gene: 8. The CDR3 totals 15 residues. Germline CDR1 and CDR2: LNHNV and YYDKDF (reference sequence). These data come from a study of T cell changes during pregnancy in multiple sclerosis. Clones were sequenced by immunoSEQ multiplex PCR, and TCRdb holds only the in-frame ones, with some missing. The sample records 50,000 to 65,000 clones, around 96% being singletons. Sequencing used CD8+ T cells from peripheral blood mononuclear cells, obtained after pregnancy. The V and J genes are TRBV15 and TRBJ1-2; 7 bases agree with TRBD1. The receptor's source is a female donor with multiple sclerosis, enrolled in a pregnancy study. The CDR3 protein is CATSRDLGGVSGYTF. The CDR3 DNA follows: TGTGCCACCAGCAGAGATCTAGGGGGCGTCAGTGGCTACACCTTC.